This T cell receptor (beta chain) was identified during a study of T-cell reconstitution after alpha-beta-depleted transplantation in children. This CDR3 comprises 14 residues. The trim removed 1 base at V and 6 bases at J, leaving 2 bases unmatched. Germline V gene sequence: CDR1 SGHTA, CDR2 FQGNSA. Unique molecular identifiers were built into the TCRbeta library. TCRdb reprocessed the PCR reads via MiXCR and lists one record per CDR3 protein. Of around 450,000 distinct CDR3 sequences listed, 15% to 20% are singletons. This clonotype was counted ten times or more. The source is a boy in the first two years of life who had a stem cell transplant for Wiskott-Aldrich syndrome, so the T cells may come from the graft donor. The specimen was PBMCs, mostly from graft donor cells, collected 360 days after TCRalphabeta/CD19-depleted stem cell transplant. The rearrangement joins TRBV7-2 to TRBJ1-5; 8 bases match TRBD1. The CDR3 sequence: CASSLGQGSQPQHF. The CDR3 nucleotides are TGTGCCAGCAGCTTAGGACAGGGGAGTCAGCCCCAGCATTTT.